Listed below are T cell receptor beta chains from one sample, sequenced in a study of cytomegalovirus exposure and HLA in healthy donors. TCRdb's copy holds only in-frame clones and misses some; the assay was immunoSEQ multiplex PCR. The sample contains 95,000 to 130,000 clones, 70% to 80% of which appear only once. The sample was PBMCs. The receptors come from a man aged 25-45 years in good health and CMV-seropositive. CDR3s include the opening cysteine and the closing phenylalanine or tryptophan. A D gene is named only where the DNA matches it firmly. Clone size is stated in some rows and not others, as once, few, many or a class when expanded.

V gene: TRBV10-3
D gene: TRBD1
clone size: -
J gene: TRBJ2-7
CDR3 protein: CAISQYRGWDYEQYF
CDR3 DNA: TGTGCCATCAGTCAATACAGGGGGTGGGACTACGAGCAGTACTTC

V gene: TRBV30
D gene: -
clone size: -
J gene: TRBJ2-2
CDR3 protein: CAWSEETAGELFF
CDR3 DNA: TGTGCCTGGAGTGAAGAGACTGCCGGGGAGCTGTTTTTT

V gene: TRBV7-6
D gene: -
clone size: -
J gene: TRBJ2-3
CDR3 protein: CASSRPRGRSTDTQYF
CDR3 DNA: TGTGCCAGCAGCCGACCCAGGGGCCGGAGCACAGATACGCAGTATTTT

V gene: TRBV25-1
D gene: TRBD1
clone size: -
J gene: TRBJ2-5
CDR3 protein: CASRTGSGSSQETQYF
CDR3 DNA: TGTGCCAGCAGGACAGGGAGCGGTAGCTCCCAAGAGACCCAGTACTTC

V gene: TRBV5-1
D gene: -
clone size: -
J gene: TRBJ1-1
CDR3 protein: CASSPEGNTEAFF
CDR3 DNA: TGCGCCAGCAGCCCTGAGGGGAACACTGAAGCTTTCTTT

V gene: TRBV6-6
D gene: -
clone size: -
J gene: TRBJ1-6
CDR3 protein: CASSYSSRGQWALHF
CDR3 DNA: TGTGCCAGCAGTTACTCGAGTAGGGGCCAATGGGCCCTCCACTTT

V gene: TRBV6-1
D gene: -
clone size: -
J gene: TRBJ2-5
CDR3 protein: CASSVTGETQYF
CDR3 DNA: TGTGCCAGCAGTGTGACAGGAGAGACCCAGTACTTC

V gene: TRBV7-9
D gene: TRBD1
clone size: -
J gene: TRBJ1-5
CDR3 protein: CASSITGADQPQHF
CDR3 DNA: TGTGCCAGCAGCATAACAGGGGCAGATCAGCCCCAGCATTTT

V gene: TRBV30
D gene: TRBD1
clone size: -
J gene: TRBJ2-5
CDR3 protein: CAWSGTVQETQYF
CDR3 DNA: TGTGCCTGGAGCGGGACAGTCCAAGAGACCCAGTACTTC

V gene: TRBV5-1
D gene: -
clone size: once
J gene: TRBJ2-3
CDR3 protein: CASSLDQGIADTQYF
CDR3 DNA: TGCGCCAGCAGCTTGGACCAGGGGATCGCAGATACGCAGTATTTT

V gene: TRBV5-1
D gene: TRBD1
clone size: once
J gene: TRBJ1-2
CDR3 protein: CASSPNGQVERYGYTF
CDR3 DNA: TGCGCCAGCAGCCCAAACGGACAGGTTGAGCGCTATGGCTACACCTTC

V gene: TRBV6-5
D gene: -
clone size: -
J gene: TRBJ1-2
CDR3 protein: CASSPSRGRPYGYTF
CDR3 DNA: TGTGCCAGCAGCCCATCGCGGGGACGACCCTATGGCTACACCTTC

V gene: TRBV29-1
D gene: TRBD1
clone size: -
J gene: TRBJ2-1
CDR3 protein: CGVWDRGLGNEQFF
CDR3 DNA: TGCGGCGTTTGGGACAGGGGACTTGGGAATGAGCAGTTCTTC

V gene: TRBV15
D gene: -
clone size: few
J gene: TRBJ2-4
CDR3 protein: CATSRGGPEGTNIQYF
CDR3 DNA: TGTGCCACCAGCAGAGGAGGACCGGAGGGGACAAACATTCAGTACTTC

V gene: TRBV11-3
D gene: TRBD2
clone size: -
J gene: TRBJ2-1
CDR3 protein: CASSLGGLAGVEQFF
CDR3 DNA: TGTGCCAGCAGCTTAGGAGGACTAGCGGGAGTTGAGCAGTTCTTC

V gene: TRBV28
D gene: -
clone size: -
J gene: TRBJ2-4
CDR3 protein: CASFAVGKNSQYF
CDR3 DNA: TGTGCCAGCTTCGCAGTAGGTAAAAACAGTCAGTACTTC

V gene: TRBV19
D gene: -
clone size: -
J gene: TRBJ1-1
CDR3 protein: CASSKLYTEAFF
CDR3 DNA: TGTGCCAGTAGTAAACTATACACTGAAGCTTTCTTT

V gene: TRBV19
D gene: TRBD2
clone size: -
J gene: TRBJ2-7
CDR3 protein: CASSKLPGLAGVFVEQYF
CDR3 DNA: TGTGCCAGTAGTAAACTCCCGGGACTAGCGGGAGTATTCGTAGAGCAGTACTTC

V gene: TRBV19
D gene: TRBD1
clone size: -
J gene: TRBJ1-6
CDR3 protein: CASSIFGQGNSPLHF
CDR3 DNA: TGTGCCAGTAGTATCTTTGGACAGGGTAATTCACCCCTCCACTTT

V gene: TRBV5-4
D gene: -
clone size: -
J gene: TRBJ2-3
CDR3 protein: CASSLASGSDTQYF
CDR3 DNA: TGTGCCAGCAGCTTGGCGTCGGGATCAGATACGCAGTATTTT

V gene: TRBV5-1
D gene: TRBD1
clone size: -
J gene: TRBJ1-2
CDR3 protein: CASSLDAGGNYGYTF
CDR3 DNA: TGCGCCAGCAGCTTGGATGCAGGGGGGAACTATGGCTACACCTTC

V gene: TRBV11-3
D gene: TRBD2
clone size: -
J gene: TRBJ2-1
CDR3 protein: CASSDRPGTSGAYNEQFF
CDR3 DNA: TGTGCCAGCAGCGATAGACCCGGGACTAGCGGGGCCTACAATGAGCAGTTCTTC

V gene: TRBV5-1
D gene: -
clone size: -
J gene: TRBJ1-1
CDR3 protein: CASSLVTNTEAFF
CDR3 DNA: TGCGCCAGCAGCTTGGTCACAAACACTGAAGCTTTCTTT

V gene: TRBV28
D gene: -
clone size: -
J gene: TRBJ1-5
CDR3 protein: CASRKTGGSNQPQHF
CDR3 DNA: TGTGCCAGCAGGAAGACGGGGGGAAGCAATCAGCCCCAGCATTTT

V gene: TRBV14
D gene: TRBD2
clone size: -
J gene: TRBJ2-1
CDR3 protein: CASSPWGTSGRNEQFF
CDR3 DNA: TGTGCCAGCAGCCCTTGGGGGACTAGCGGGAGGAATGAGCAGTTCTTC

V gene: TRBV7-2
D gene: TRBD1
clone size: -
J gene: TRBJ1-2
CDR3 protein: CASSVGQGYYGYTF
CDR3 DNA: TGTGCCAGCAGCGTCGGACAGGGGTACTATGGCTACACCTTC

V gene: TRBV11-1
D gene: -
clone size: -
J gene: TRBJ1-1
CDR3 protein: CASSLHGGAYVLNTEAFF
CDR3 DNA: TGTGCCAGCAGCTTACACGGGGGAGCATACGTCTTAAACACTGAAGCTTTCTTT

V gene: TRBV5-4
D gene: -
clone size: few
J gene: TRBJ2-3
CDR3 protein: CASSQSGTGTDTQYF
CDR3 DNA: TGTGCCAGCAGCCAATCCGGGACTGGCACAGATACGCAGTATTTT

V gene: TRBV11-2
D gene: -
clone size: -
J gene: TRBJ2-7
CDR3 protein: CASSLSSGYEQYF
CDR3 DNA: TGTGCCAGCAGCTTATCCTCGGGGTACGAGCAGTACTTC

V gene: TRBV7-3
D gene: TRBD1
clone size: -
J gene: TRBJ2-2
CDR3 protein: CASSSNPAGTAQHGELFF
CDR3 DNA: TGTGCCAGCAGCTCCAACCCCGCTGGGACAGCCCAACACGGGGAGCTGTTTTTT

V gene: TRBV30
D gene: -
clone size: -
J gene: TRBJ1-6
CDR3 protein: CAWTSGRVISPLHF
CDR3 DNA: TGTGCCTGGACCTCGGGCAGGGTAATTTCACCCCTCCACTTT

V gene: TRBV6-1
D gene: TRBD1
clone size: few
J gene: TRBJ2-1
CDR3 protein: CASSEGTGFYNEQFF
CDR3 DNA: TGTGCCAGCAGTGAAGGGACAGGGTTCTACAATGAGCAGTTCTTC

V gene: TRBV4-2
D gene: TRBD1
clone size: -
J gene: TRBJ2-7
CDR3 protein: CASSPGQGVYEQYF
CDR3 DNA: TGTGCCAGCAGCCCAGGACAGGGGGTCTACGAGCAGTACTTC

V gene: TRBV2
D gene: TRBD1
clone size: -
J gene: TRBJ2-3
CDR3 protein: CASLSWDRARDTQYF
CDR3 DNA: TGTGCCAGCCTGTCCTGGGACAGGGCGCGGGATACGCAGTATTTT

V gene: TRBV7-2
D gene: TRBD2
clone size: -
J gene: TRBJ2-3
CDR3 protein: CASSLVRLAGGPADTQYF
CDR3 DNA: TGTGCCAGCAGCTTAGTTAGACTAGCGGGGGGGCCGGCAGATACGCAGTATTTT

V gene: TRBV4-1
D gene: TRBD1
clone size: -
J gene: TRBJ1-4
CDR3 protein: CASSQADRYNEKLFF
CDR3 DNA: TGCGCCAGCAGCCAAGCGGACAGGTACAATGAAAAACTGTTTTTT